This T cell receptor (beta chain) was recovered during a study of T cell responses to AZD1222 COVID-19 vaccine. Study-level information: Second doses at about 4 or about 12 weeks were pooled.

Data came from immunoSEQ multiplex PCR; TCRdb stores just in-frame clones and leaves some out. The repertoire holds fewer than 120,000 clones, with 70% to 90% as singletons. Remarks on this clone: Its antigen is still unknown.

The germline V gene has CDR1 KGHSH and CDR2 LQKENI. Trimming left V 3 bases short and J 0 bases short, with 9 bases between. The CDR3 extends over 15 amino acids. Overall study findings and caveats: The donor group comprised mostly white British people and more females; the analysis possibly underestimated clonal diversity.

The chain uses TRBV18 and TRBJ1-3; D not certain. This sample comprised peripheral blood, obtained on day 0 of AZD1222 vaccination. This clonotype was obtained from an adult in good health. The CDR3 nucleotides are TGTGCCAGCTCACCGCAGAAGCTCTCTGGAAACACCATATATTTT. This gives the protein CASSPQKLSGNTIYF.